This TCR beta chain was retrieved from a study of siplizumab effects on memory and regulatory T cells. Some clones are missing from TCRdb's copy, which holds only in-frame ones; the method was immunoSEQ multiplex PCR. The sample yields about 98,000 clones, roughly 92% seen once. Study-level points and caveats: Significant reduction of alloreactive sequences traceable to unstimulated CD4+ memory cells was observed with siplizumab.

The V gene lost 7 bases and the J gene lost 4 bases, with 16 bases spanning the gap. The germline CDR1 and CDR2 sequences are MNHNS and SASEGT. The CDR3 has 15 residues. Points on this clone: What it binds is unknown.

The clonotype was recovered from a human donor in good health. The J gene is TRBJ2-2, the V gene TRBV6-1, with no clear D. Sequenced: CD4+ T cells sorted from blood. The CDR3 reads CASKTNHLGTGELFF. The CDR3 DNA follows: TGTGCCAGCAAGACCAACCATCTCGGCACCGGGGAGCTGTTTTTT.